This T cell receptor beta chain was found in a study of T cell responses to AZD1222 COVID-19 vaccine. Concerning this clone itself: The antigen is undetermined.

Sequenced by immunoSEQ multiplex PCR; TCRdb stores in-frame clones only, minus some. The table records about 140,000 clones, 70% to 90% of them present only once. Overall study results and limits: With dominance at 160-218 and 743-854, vaccine-associated CD4 TCRs spanned spike. Reports indicate that nearly half of spike-specific TCRs are directed at unmutated variant regions. Donors, mostly white British, included more females; clonal diversity was possibly underestimated.

Second-dose schedules of about 4 or about 12 weeks were combined. Between the trimmed V and J ends, which lost 1 base and 5 bases, there was a span of 9 bases. CDR1 MGHDK and CDR2 SYGVNS come from the germline V gene. This CDR3 region has 14 residues. The source is an adult who received the AZD1222 COVID-19 vaccine. The sequenced sample was peripheral blood, obtained 28 days after the second AZD1222 dose. The chain links TRBV25-1 to TRBJ1-5; D is unresolved. The CDR3 coding sequence is TGTGCCAGCAGTGAATCCACTGGAGATCAGCCCCAGCATTTT. This gives the protein CASSESTGDQPQHF.